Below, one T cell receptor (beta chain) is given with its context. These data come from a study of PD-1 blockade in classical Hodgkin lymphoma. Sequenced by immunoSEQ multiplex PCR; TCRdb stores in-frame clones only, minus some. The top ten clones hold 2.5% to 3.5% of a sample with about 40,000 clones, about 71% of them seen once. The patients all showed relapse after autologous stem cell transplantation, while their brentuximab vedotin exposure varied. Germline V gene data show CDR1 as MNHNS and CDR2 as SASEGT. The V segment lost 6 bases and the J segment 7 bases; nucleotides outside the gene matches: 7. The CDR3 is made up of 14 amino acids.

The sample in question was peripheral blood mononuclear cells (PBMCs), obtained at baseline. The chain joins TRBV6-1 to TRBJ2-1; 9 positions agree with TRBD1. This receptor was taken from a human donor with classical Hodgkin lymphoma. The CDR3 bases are TGTGCCAGCAGCCGACAGGGGGTCGGGAATGAGCAGTTCTTC. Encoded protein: CASSRQGVGNEQFF.